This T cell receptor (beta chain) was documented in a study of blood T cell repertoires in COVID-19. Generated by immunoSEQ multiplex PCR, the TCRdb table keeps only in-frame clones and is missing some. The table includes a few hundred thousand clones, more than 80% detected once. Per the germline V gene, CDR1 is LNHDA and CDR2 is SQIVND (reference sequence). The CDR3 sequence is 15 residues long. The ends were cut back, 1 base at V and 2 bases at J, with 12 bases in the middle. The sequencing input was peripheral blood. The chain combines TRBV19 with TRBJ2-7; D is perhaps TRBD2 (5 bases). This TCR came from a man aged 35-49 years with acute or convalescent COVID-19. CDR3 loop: CASSIGGPATYEQYF. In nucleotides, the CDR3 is TGTGCCAGTAGTATAGGAGGGCCCGCCACCTACGAGCAGTACTTC.